The source of this T cell receptor beta chain is a study of blood T cells in healthy people across ages. Study information: Every two T cells gave about one barcoded beta molecule via template switching. Study findings and constraints: When set beside aged donors, long-lived donors presented more naive CD4+ cells and higher diversity.

The second PCR ran about 6 to 11 cycles with a sample-barcoded 5' primer and J-beta primers. TCRdb re-analysed the 5' RACE reads in MiXCR, keeping a single row per CDR3 protein. The sample gives more than 450,000 distinct CDR3 sequences, around a quarter of which show up once; 3% to 4.5% is in the top ten. This CDR3 has 19 residues. Germline-derived CDR1 and CDR2 are DFQATT and SNEGSKA (reference sequence). With 4 bases clipped from V and 5 bases from J, the junction kept 24 bases outside the gene matches. This clonotype was observed at least ten times. Its specificity is unknown. These data were likewise used in another study, on T cells of mothers and their children. Per that study: Among related mother-child pairs, overlap was slightly higher than in unrelated pairs, though not significantly.

This sequence was found in a boy aged 2 to 10 in good health. Sequenced input: blood. V gene TRBV20-1 combines with J gene TRBJ2-5, with TRBD1 identical over 8 bases. The CDR3 nucleotides read TGCAGTGCTATTGGACAGGGTCGATTGCCGGACGGGCCAGGGGAGACCCAGTACTTC. Translation gives CSAIGQGRLPDGPGETQYF.